Following are 30 T cell receptor beta chains from one sample sequenced in a study of blood T cell repertoires in COVID-19. Only in-frame clones appear in the TCRdb table, and some are missing; sequencing was by immunoSEQ multiplex PCR. The sample carries approximately 150,000 clones, about 86% recorded once. Specimen: peripheral blood. The origin of the receptors is a woman between 45 and 60 years old with active or convalescent COVID-19.

The V gene is TRBV7-9, the J gene TRBJ2-2; TRBD2 matches at 13 bases. Germline V CDR1 and CDR2: SEHNR, FQNEAQ (reference sequence). This CDR3 has 18 residues. The ends lost 1 base at V and 1 base at J; junction bases unmatched: 3. CDR3 sequence: CASSLGTSGSENTGELFF. CDR3 in DNA: TGTGCCAGCAGCTTAGGGACTAGCGGGAGTGAGAACACCGGGGAGCTGTTTTTT.

This chain links TRBV28 with TRBJ1-2; 7 bases fit TRBD1. V was clipped by 8 bases and J by 8 bases; unmatched bases: 14. Germline V CDR1 and CDR2: MDHEN, SYDVKM. The CDR3 totals 14 residues. The CDR3 DNA follows: TGTGCCAGCCGACCTGGGAACACAGGGGCCGGCTACACCTTC. It translates to CASRPGNTGAGYTF.

This clone was detected only once. The V call is TRBV11-1, the J call TRBJ2-4, with a possible D match to TRBD1 (5 bases). The V end lost 0 bases, the J end lost 4 bases, and 7 bases lay between the germline ends. CDR3 length: 14 residues. From germline, CDR1 is SGHAT and CDR2 FQDESV (reference sequence). This chain's CDR3 is CASSLAGAKNIQYF. DNA for the CDR3: TGTGCCAGCAGCTTAGCAGGGGCAAAAAACATTCAGTACTTC.

A note on this clone: Other DNA sequences of this sample code for an identical CDR3. The chain couples TRBV30 to TRBJ1-2, with TRBD1 identical over 8 bases. This CDR3 contains 13 residues. CDR1 is GTSNPN and CDR2 is SVGIG in the germline V gene (reference sequence). J was trimmed by 8 bases and V by 0 bases; bases with no gene match: 5. The CDR3 region has the DNA TGTGCCTGGAGTGTACAGGGGGGGTACGGCTACACCTTC. It specifies CAWSVQGGYGYTF.

The chain joins TRBV7-8 to TRBJ1-5; D might be TRBD1 (6 bases). The germline V gene has CDR1 SGHVS and CDR2 FQNEAQ. Trimming took off 3 bases at V and 5 bases at J, with 14 bases between the two ends. The CDR3 extends over 15 amino acids. The CDR3 loop is CASSFAGQTYQPQHF. The CDR3 DNA follows: TGTGCCAGCAGCTTTGCTGGACAGACCTATCAGCCCCAGCATTTT.

The rearrangement links TRBV18 to TRBJ1-3, with D perhaps matching TRBD1 (6 bases). Trimming took off 2 bases at V and 3 bases at J, with 17 bases between the two ends. The CDR3 runs to 17 residues. Germline assignment: CDR1 KGHSH and CDR2 LQKENI. The DNA for the CDR3 is TGTGCCAGCTCACCAACCAGCGCGGGGGGCTTTGGAAACACCATATATTTT. It yields the protein CASSPTSAGGFGNTIYF.

This rearrangement joins TRBV7-2 to TRBJ1-2, with D hard to call. The V and J ends lost 1 base and 3 bases respectively, with 6 bases between them. CDR1 and CDR2 (germline): SGHTA, FQGNSA. This CDR3 contains 13 residues. CDR3 amino acids: CASSLVLDYGYTF. CDR3 coding DNA: TGTGCCAGCAGCTTAGTATTAGACTATGGCTACACCTTC. The whole variable domain, remainder taken from reference TRBV7-2 and TRBJ1-2, is GAGVSQSPSNKVTEKGKDVELRCDPISGHTALYWYRQSLGQGLEFLIYFQGNSAPDKSGLPSDRFSAERTGGSVSTLTIQRTQQEDSAVYLCASSLVLDYGYTFGSGTRLTVV.

The V call is TRBV18, the J call TRBJ1-1; 11 nucleotides align to TRBD1. Germline CDR1 and CDR2: KGHSH and LQKENI. After removal of 3 bases from V and 5 bases from J, the junction contained 5 bases not matched to a gene. The CDR3 extends over 15 amino acids. The CDR3 bases are TGTGCCAGCTCACCCTGGACAGGGGGCGAAACTGAAGCTTTCTTT. This codes for CASSPWTGGETEAFF.

The chain links TRBV4-1 to TRBJ2-2; 13 nucleotides match TRBD2. Germline V gene sequence: CDR1 MGHRA, CDR2 YSYEKL. The trim removed 2 bases at V and 2 bases at J, leaving 11 bases unmatched. The CDR3 is 20 amino acids. The CDR3 sequence is CASSQTLAGGRRFNTGELFF. DNA of the CDR3: TGCGCCAGCAGCCAAACACTAGCGGGGGGGCGTAGGTTTAACACCGGGGAGCTGTTTTTT.

This clone has more than one count but fewer than ten. This chain uses TRBV9 with TRBJ2-7; D possibly corresponds to TRBD2 (6 bases). Germline CDR1 and CDR2: SGDLS and YYNGEE. Between the trimmed V and J ends, which lost 3 bases and 2 bases, there was a span of 15 bases. This CDR3 spans 15 amino acids. CDR3 region: CASSGAGTSTYEQYF. The CDR3 nucleotides are TGTGCCAGCAGCGGGGCCGGGACTTCTACCTACGAGCAGTACTTC.

The rearrangement uses TRBV27 and TRBJ2-1; TRBD1 might be the D (6 bases). The CDR3 totals 19 residues. Germline V gene sequence: CDR1 MNHEY, CDR2 SMNVEV (reference sequence). The ends were cut back, 4 bases at V and 0 bases at J, with 22 bases in the middle. DNA for the CDR3: TGTGCCAGCAGTTCGCAAGGACAGTCGTACCGGAGCTCCTACAATGAGCAGTTCTTC. Encoded protein: CASSSQGQSYRSSYNEQFF.

The chain couples TRBV19 to TRBJ2-3, with 8 bases matching TRBD1. V lost 10 bases, J lost 2 bases, and 8 bases stayed unmatched. The CDR3 is 14 amino acids. Looked up from germline, CDR1 is LNHDA and CDR2 is SQIVND (reference sequence). CDR3 DNA sequence: TGTGCCACCCTAGGGACAGGCGACACAGATACGCAGTATTTT. Its translation is CATLGTGDTDTQYF.

The V and J genes are TRBV6-5 and TRBJ2-3; no clear D gene. Germline-derived CDR1 and CDR2 are MNHEY and SVGAGI. V lost 0 bases, J lost 1 base, and 8 bases lay in between. This CDR3 has 15 residues. The CDR3 reads CASSYSIEGTDTQYF. CDR3 nucleotides: TGTGCCAGCAGTTACTCGATTGAGGGCACAGATACGCAGTATTTT.

J is TRBJ2-7 and V is TRBV2; 9 bases agree with TRBD1. Per germline, CDR1 SNHLY and CDR2 FYNNEI. V lost 6 bases to trimming and J lost 2 bases; unmatched junction nucleotides: 11. The CDR3 consists of 16 residues. CDR3 DNA: TGTGCCAGCAGCTACGGCGGGACAGGGCGAGCCTACGAGCAGTACTTC. Translating gives CASSYGGTGRAYEQYF.

The chain uses TRBV18 and TRBJ2-3; 8 positions match TRBD1. The CDR3 is 16 residues long. The trim removed 1 base at V and 2 bases at J, leaving 5 bases unmatched. The germline gives CDR1 KGHSH, CDR2 LQKENI. CDR3 sequence (DNA): TGTGCCAGCTCACCACTTAGGACAGGGATCACAGATACGCAGTATTTT. Translation gives CASSPLRTGITDTQYF.

The chain combines TRBV6-1 with TRBJ1-5, with no clear D. Germline lookup yields CDR1 MNHNS and CDR2 SASEGT. V was shortened by 2 bases and J by 7 bases, with 12 bases between the two germline ends. The CDR3 runs to 14 residues. DNA for the CDR3: TGTGCCAGCAGTGAAACTGTGGTACGGCAGCCCCAGCATTTT. Its protein is CASSETVVRQPQHF.

V usage is TRBV4-3 and J usage is TRBJ1-2; D call uncertain. The CDR3 has 19 residues. The V and J ends lost 3 bases and 4 bases respectively, with 27 bases between them. Germline values: CDR1 LGHNA, CDR2 YSLEER. The CDR3 region has the DNA TGCGCCAGCAGCCAGACCTACCCGGTGAGGATACCCGGGTCCTATGGCTACACCTTC. Protein product: CASSQTYPVRIPGSYGYTF.

This clone was counted only a few times. The DNA of the CDR3 is TGTGCCAGCAGTGGTCGACCAACAGGGGCCTACGAGCAGTACTTC. Translation: CASSGRPTGAYEQYF. This chain links TRBV2 with TRBJ2-7; the match to TRBD1 covers 7 bases. CDR1 SNHLY and CDR2 FYNNEI come from the germline V gene. V was clipped by 4 bases and J by 2 bases; unmatched bases: 8. This CDR3 comprises 15 residues.

The chain carries TRBV7-2 and TRBJ2-7; 12 bases line up with TRBD2. There are 15 residues in the CDR3. V lost 4 bases and J lost 7; bases outside the gene matches: 8. CDR1 is SGHTA and CDR2 is FQGNSA in the germline V gene. CDR3 nucleotides: TGTGCCAGCAGCTGGCTAGCGGGAGGGGAAGGGGAGCAGTACTTC. Amino acids: CASSWLAGGEGEQYF.

The chain carries TRBV6-6 and TRBJ2-5; D might be TRBD1 (5 bases). The CDR3 loop spans 14 amino acids. With 2 bases removed from V and 5 bases from J, the gap between germline ends came to 12 bases. The germline gives CDR1 MNHNY, CDR2 SVGAGI (reference sequence). The CDR3 DNA reads TGTGCCAGCAGTTACCCGCAGGGTGTCGAGACCCAGTACTTC. The encoded protein is CASSYPQGVETQYF.

The chain links TRBV15 to TRBJ2-7; 7 bases line up with TRBD2. V was clipped by 5 bases and J by 0 bases; unmatched bases: 10. The CDR3 spans 16 residues. Germline V lookup: CDR1 LNHNV, CDR2 YYDKDF (reference sequence). The CDR3 DNA is TGTGCCACCAGCCGTGTTGCGGGAGAAAGCTCCTACGAGCAGTACTTC. Protein product: CATSRVAGESSYEQYF.

This chain joins TRBV12-5 and TRBJ2-6, with D maybe TRBD1 (6 bases). This CDR3 has 15 amino acids. Trimming cost V 4 bases and J 0 bases, with 7 bases left between them. Germline V CDR1 and CDR2: LGHNT, FRNRAP. CDR3 sequence reads: CASGSTGSGANVLTF. CDR3 nucleotide sequence: TGTGCTAGTGGTTCGACAGGCTCTGGGGCCAACGTCCTGACTTTC.

The chain recombines TRBV29-1 with TRBJ1-1; D remains ambiguous. Germline V gene lookup returns CDR1 SQVTM and CDR2 ANQGSEA. With 6 bases removed from V and 6 bases from J, the gap between germline ends came to 17 bases. This CDR3 is built from 13 residues. In nucleotides, the CDR3 is TGCAGCGTCAGGCGATTGGCAGTCCCTGAAGCTTTCTTT. Translation gives CSVRRLAVPEAFF. Looking up the rest from reference TRBV29-1 and TRBJ1-1 gives the full variable domain: SAVISQKPSRDICQRGTSLTIQCQVDSQVTMMFWYRQQPGQSLTLIATANQGSEATYESGFVIDKFPISRPNLTFSTLTVSNMSPEDSSIYLCSVRRLAVPEAFFGQGTRLTVV.

This rearrangement joins TRBV6-2 or TRBV6-3 to TRBJ2-2; D not certain. V lost 2 bases, J lost 0 bases, and 16 bases lay in between. There are 18 residues in the CDR3. CDR1 and CDR2 from the germline V gene are MNHEY and SVGEGT. The DNA for the CDR3 is TGTGCCAGCAGTTACAGCCCCCTCATTCCCGCGAACACCGGGGAGCTGTTTTTT. It specifies CASSYSPLIPANTGELFF.

This chain links TRBV30 with TRBJ1-1; no clear D. The CDR3 has 14 residues. V gave up 2 bases and J gave up 5 bases, with 15 bases separating them. The germline CDR1 and CDR2 sequences are GTSNPN and SVGIG (reference sequence). CDR3 DNA sequence: TGTGCCTGGAGTCTACGAGCGGGCGCAACTGAAGCTTTCTTT. Its translation is CAWSLRAGATEAFF.

This chain links TRBV7-9 with TRBJ2-2; the D is unclear. Looked up from germline, CDR1 is SEHNR and CDR2 is FQNEAQ (reference sequence). The CDR3 has 14 amino acids. Deletions cut 5 bases from V and 1 base from J, with 8 bases between. The CDR3 sequence is CASSPEQNTGELFF. The CDR3 DNA reads TGTGCCAGCAGCCCTGAGCAGAACACCGGGGAGCTGTTTTTT.

The gene calls are TRBV7-2 and TRBJ1-6, with D uncertain. This CDR3 comprises 15 residues. Germline lookup yields CDR1 SGHTA and CDR2 FQGNSA. The V end lost 5 bases, the J end lost 6 bases, and 14 bases lay between the germline ends. CDR3 sequence: CASSATVGGNSPLHF. The CDR3 nucleotides read TGTGCCAGCAGCGCTACGGTGGGAGGTAATTCACCCCTCCACTTT.

V is TRBV11-2 and J is TRBJ1-6; D is possibly TRBD1 (5 bases). Germline CDR1 reads SGHAT; CDR2 reads FQNNGV. V lost 0 bases and J lost 11, with 14 bases in between. This CDR3 is 15 amino acids long. The CDR3 spells CASSLDDQGRTPLHF. The CDR3, as DNA: TGTGCCAGCAGCTTAGATGATCAGGGCAGAACACCCCTCCACTTT.

The chain has TRBV2 and TRBJ2-5; 7 nucleotides match TRBD1. Germline trimming cut 5 bases from V and 3 bases from J; bases unmatched to any gene: 9. Germline values: CDR1 SNHLY, CDR2 FYNNEI. This CDR3 has 15 residues. The DNA of the CDR3 is TGTGCCAGCAGTACTAACCGGGACAGCGAAGAGACCCAGTACTTC. Translation: CASSTNRDSEETQYF.

V usage is TRBV6-5 and J usage is TRBJ2-7; D perhaps matches TRBD1 (6 bases). The germline CDR1 and CDR2 sequences are MNHEY and SVGAGI. V was clipped by 4 bases and J by 9 bases, with 16 bases between them. The CDR3 is made up of 13 amino acids. The CDR3 reads CASSSDQGTWQYF. CDR3 DNA sequence: TGTGCCAGCAGTTCAGACCAGGGGACGTGGCAGTACTTC.